This T cell receptor beta chain was recorded in a study of blood T cell repertoires in COVID-19 (dated by TCRdb to about 2020). About the study as a whole: Samples covering the acute and convalescent phases of COVID-19 were provided by collaborators in the United States, Italy and Spain. The prospective study material was composed of cDNA or gDNA derived from T cells, B-cell-depleted T cells, or PBMCs. Deeply sampled blood TCRbeta repertoires from subjects exposed to, actively infected with, or recovered from COVID-19 were included in the dataset. The repertoires were made available in a free public database intended to serve as a resource for research on the immune response to SARS-CoV-2. The samples were drawn from two sources: the first 160 participants of the ongoing ImmuneRACE study, and 1,200 or so subjects contributed by 6 global collaborators. Nearly every sample came with metadata listing a de-identified subject ID, COVID-19 status, age in years and sex. HLA class I and class II types, where available, came from metadata supplied by the sample provider rather than from assay-based typing.

Results the study describes overall, beyond this receptor: Clinical and demographic metadata were provided uncurated, with the amount varying by source and participant.

One collaborating source in Seattle enrolled patients while the patients were actively infected and followed the patients over time throughout the course of disease. Each collaborating institution followed its own protocols to collect whole blood in K2EDTA tubes. For TCRbeta analysis, collaborators shipped samples as frozen whole blood, isolated PBMCs, or DNA extracted from either of those sample types. Comment on this clone: Its binding antigen is unknown. Nothing much larger sits one base from this clone, and base qualities are not available.

The cysteine opens and the phenylalanine closes a CDR3 of 16 amino acids. Just CDR3 DNA is preserved here, 48 bases in frame from base 1. Trimming costs V 0 bases and J 1 base, and their ends lie 13 bases apart. Reading the germline V gene gives CDR1 MNHEY and CDR2 SVGAGI. TCRbeta CDR3 regions were amplified from genomic DNA using the immunoSEQ Assay, a bias-controlled multiplex PCR. Per the authors' processing: Nucleated cell counts per sample were estimated from amplification of reference gene primers within the assay. To quantify the absolute abundance of each unique TCRbeta CDR3 rearrangement, sequence reads were collapsed and filtered. For each sample, productive Simpson clonality was calculated as the square root of Simpson's diversity index over productive rearrangements. TCRdb re-hosts the immuneACCESS table, in-frame sequences only. Its copies lack some clones; in the studies checked, an unresolved V gene accounts for under half of them, and the cause for the rest is not known. V and J calls and clone size are given by that table; D and trimming were obtained from the DNA. Across this sample there are 200,000 to 250,000 clones, with roughly 85% seen only once. Approximately 2.3% of the sample comes from the top ten.

The chain is assembled from TRBV6-5 and TRBJ2-7; perhaps TRBD1 is the D gene, with 5 bases matching. The specimen was peripheral blood. The source of this sequence is a woman aged 70-85 years with COVID-19, enrolled during active disease. This receptor carries the CDR3 CASSYSSGAPSYEQYF. The sequenced DNA is TGTGCCAGCAGTTACTCGAGTGGGGCGCCGTCCTACGAGCAGTACTTC.